The rows below give T cell receptor beta chains drawn from one sample of a study of cytomegalovirus exposure and HLA in healthy donors. Repertoires were generated with immunoSEQ multiplex PCR, while TCRdb's copy carries only in-frame clones and drops some. The data show around 150,000 clones, with 78% seen just once and 2.8% held by the top ten. The sequenced sample was PBMCs. These receptors all come from a male donor in good health and CMV-seronegative. Both conserved end residues are part of each CDR3. The order of the fields is clone size, CDR3 length, V gene, D gene, J gene, CDR3 DNA, CDR3 protein. D genes are given only for firm matches. Clone size is not always given. Where it is, it says once, few, many or a class for expanded clones.

NA	13	TRBV5-1	NA	TRBJ1-1	TGCGCCAGCAGCTTGGTCCGGGGCACTGAAGCTTTCTTT	CASSLVRGTEAFF
NA	18	TRBV7-8	NA	TRBJ2-7	TGTGCCAGCAGCTTCAATCAGGGGAGGGTAGACTCGACCTACGAGCAGTACTTC	CASSFNQGRVDSTYEQYF
NA	15	TRBV5-1	TRBD1	TRBJ1-6	TGCGCCAGCAGCATATGGACAGGGACCAATTCACCCCTCCACTTT	CASSIWTGTNSPLHF
NA	17	TRBV13	TRBD2	TRBJ2-2	TGTGCCAGCAGCCCCCTAGCGGGAGTGTTGAACACCGGGGAGCTGTTTTTT	CASSPLAGVLNTGELFF
once	14	TRBV30	NA	TRBJ2-1	TGTGCCTGGACCTTAAAAACTGACTACAATGAGCAGTTCTTC	CAWTLKTDYNEQFF
few	15	TRBV13	NA	TRBJ2-1	TGTGCCAGCAGCTTAGTTCTAGGCTCTCCCAATGAGCAGTTCTTC	CASSLVLGSPNEQFF
NA	17	TRBV7-3	TRBD2	TRBJ2-3	TGTGCCAGCAGCCCCCTGACTAGCGGGATTAGCACAGATACGCAGTATTTT	CASSPLTSGISTDTQYF
NA	16	TRBV5-4	NA	TRBJ2-7	TGTGCCAGCAGCTTGGCGGCAGGGATGGGATCCTACGAGCAGTACTTC	CASSLAAGMGSYEQYF
NA	12	TRBV7-9	NA	TRBJ2-2	TGTGCCAGCAGCAAGCGGGCCGGGGAGCTGTTTTTT	CASSKRAGELFF
NA	17	TRBV4-3	NA	TRBJ1-4	TGCGCCAGCAGCCAAGTGTTCACCCAGAGGACTAATGAAAAACTGTTTTTT	CASSQVFTQRTNEKLFF
NA	15	TRBV6-5	TRBD2	TRBJ2-1	TGTGCCAGCAGCATCGGGAGGGCCCCTTACAATGAGCAGTTCTTC	CASSIGRAPYNEQFF
NA	15	TRBV10-3	TRBD1	TRBJ2-7	TGTGCCATCAGTGAAATCCGGGACAGGCCCTACGAGCAGTACTTC	CAISEIRDRPYEQYF
NA	14	TRBV5-1	TRBD1	TRBJ1-2	TGCGCCAGCAGCCTAGGACAGGGGCTAGTTGGCTACACCTTC	CASSLGQGLVGYTF
NA	17	TRBV7-8	TRBD2	TRBJ2-6	TGTGCCAGCAGCTCCAATCAAGCGGGGACTGGGGCCAACGTCCTGACTTTC	CASSSNQAGTGANVLTF
medium-sized	18	TRBV15	TRBD1	TRBJ2-6	TGTGCCACCAGCAGAGTTACAGGGGGCTTGTCTGGGGCCAACGTCCTGACTTTC	CATSRVTGGLSGANVLTF
few	15	TRBV11-1	TRBD2	TRBJ2-7	TGTGCCAGCAGCTTACCTAGCGGGATTTCCTACGAGCAGTACTTC	CASSLPSGISYEQYF
NA	14	TRBV29-1	TRBD2	TRBJ2-5	TGCAGCGTTGACAAAGGCGGGGGGGCGGAGACCCAGTACTTC	CSVDKGGGAETQYF
NA	16	TRBV7-2	TRBD1	TRBJ1-3	TGTGCCAGCAGCCTGGACAGGGTAGGCTCTGGAAACACCATATATTTT	CASSLDRVGSGNTIYF